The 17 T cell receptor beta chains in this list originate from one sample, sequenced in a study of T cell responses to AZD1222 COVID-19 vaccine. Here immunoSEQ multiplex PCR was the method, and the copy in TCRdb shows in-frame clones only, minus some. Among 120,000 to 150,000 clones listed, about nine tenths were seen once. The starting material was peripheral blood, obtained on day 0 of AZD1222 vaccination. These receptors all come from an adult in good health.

In DNA, the CDR3 is TGTGCCAGCAGTTTCACCCCTCCGGGACAGTCTCACTACACCTTC. This sequence encodes CASSFTPPGQSHYTF. The chain combines TRBV6-5 with TRBJ1-2; 7 nucleotides match TRBD1. CDR1 is MNHEY and CDR2 is SVGAGI in the germline V gene. The CDR3 loop spans 15 amino acids. The trim removed 4 bases at V and 10 bases at J, leaving 15 bases unmatched.

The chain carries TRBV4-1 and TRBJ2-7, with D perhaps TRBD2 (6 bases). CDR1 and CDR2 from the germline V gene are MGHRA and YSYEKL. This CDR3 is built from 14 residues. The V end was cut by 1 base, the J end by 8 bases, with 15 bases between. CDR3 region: CASSQAPGGAKQYF. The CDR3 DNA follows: TGCGCCAGCAGCCAAGCCCCCGGGGGAGCAAAGCAGTACTTC.

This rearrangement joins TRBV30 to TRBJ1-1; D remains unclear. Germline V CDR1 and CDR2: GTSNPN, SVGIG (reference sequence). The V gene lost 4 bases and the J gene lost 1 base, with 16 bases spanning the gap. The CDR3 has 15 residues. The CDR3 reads CAWTSDFGRNTEAFF. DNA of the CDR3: TGTGCCTGGACTTCTGATTTCGGCCGGAACACTGAAGCTTTCTTT.

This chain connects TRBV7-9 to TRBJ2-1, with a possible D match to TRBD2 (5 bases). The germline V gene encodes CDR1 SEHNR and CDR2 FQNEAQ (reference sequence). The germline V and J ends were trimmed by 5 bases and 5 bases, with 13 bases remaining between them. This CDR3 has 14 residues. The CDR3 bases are TGTGCCAGCAGCGCACCGGGATTAGACAATGAGCAGTTCTTC. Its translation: CASSAPGLDNEQFF.

The CDR3 is CASTDRLYGYTF. CDR3 DNA sequence: TGTGCCAGCACGGACAGACTCTATGGCTACACCTTC. The rearrangement joins TRBV6-5 to TRBJ1-2; D possibly corresponds to TRBD1 (6 bases). This CDR3 is built from 12 residues. Per germline, CDR1 MNHEY and CDR2 SVGAGI. Trimming took off 7 bases at V and 4 bases at J, with 10 bases between the two ends.

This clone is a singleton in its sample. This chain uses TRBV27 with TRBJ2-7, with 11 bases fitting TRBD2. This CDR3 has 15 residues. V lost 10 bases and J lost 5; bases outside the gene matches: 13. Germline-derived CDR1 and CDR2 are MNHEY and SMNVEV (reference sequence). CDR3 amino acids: CATPVAGGVINEQYF. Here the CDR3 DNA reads TGTGCCACCCCCGTAGCGGGGGGGGTTATCAACGAGCAGTACTTC.

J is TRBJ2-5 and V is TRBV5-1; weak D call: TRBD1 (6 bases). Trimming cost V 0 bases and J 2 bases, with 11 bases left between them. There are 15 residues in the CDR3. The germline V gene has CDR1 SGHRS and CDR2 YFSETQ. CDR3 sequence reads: CASSLVVGTQETQYF. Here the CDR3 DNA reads TGCGCCAGCAGCTTGGTCGTAGGGACACAAGAGACCCAGTACTTC.

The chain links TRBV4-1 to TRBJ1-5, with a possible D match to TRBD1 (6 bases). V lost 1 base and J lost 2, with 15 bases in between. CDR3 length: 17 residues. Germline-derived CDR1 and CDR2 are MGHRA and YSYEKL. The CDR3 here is CASSQAAGAGGNQPQHF. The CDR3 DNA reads TGCGCCAGCAGCCAAGCGGCGGGGGCAGGTGGCAATCAGCCCCAGCATTTT.

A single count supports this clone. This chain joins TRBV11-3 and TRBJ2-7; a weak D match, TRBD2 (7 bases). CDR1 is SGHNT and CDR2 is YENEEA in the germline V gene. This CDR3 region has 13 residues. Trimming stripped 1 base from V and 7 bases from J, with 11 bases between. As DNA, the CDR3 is TGTGCCAGCAGCTTAGCCAGGGGAGGGGAGCAGTACTTC. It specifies CASSLARGGEQYF.

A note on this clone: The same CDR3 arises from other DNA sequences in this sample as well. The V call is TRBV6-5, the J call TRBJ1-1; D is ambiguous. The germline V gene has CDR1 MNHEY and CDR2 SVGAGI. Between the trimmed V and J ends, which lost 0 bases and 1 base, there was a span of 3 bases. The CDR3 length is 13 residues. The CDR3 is CASSYSANTEAFF. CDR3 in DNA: TGTGCCAGCAGTTACTCGGCGAACACTGAAGCTTTCTTT.

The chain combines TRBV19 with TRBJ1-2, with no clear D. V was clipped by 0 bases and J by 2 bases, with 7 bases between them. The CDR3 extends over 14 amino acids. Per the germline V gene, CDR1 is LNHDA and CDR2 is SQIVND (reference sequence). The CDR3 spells CASSIDLRNYGYTF. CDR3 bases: TGTGCCAGTAGTATAGATCTTAGGAACTATGGCTACACCTTC. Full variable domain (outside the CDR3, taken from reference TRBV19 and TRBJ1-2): DGGITQSPKYLFRKEGQNVTLSCEQNLNHDAMYWYRQDPGQGLRLIYYSQIVNDFQKGDIAEGYSVSREKKESFPLTVTSAQKNPTAFYLCASSIDLRNYGYTFGSGTRLTVV.

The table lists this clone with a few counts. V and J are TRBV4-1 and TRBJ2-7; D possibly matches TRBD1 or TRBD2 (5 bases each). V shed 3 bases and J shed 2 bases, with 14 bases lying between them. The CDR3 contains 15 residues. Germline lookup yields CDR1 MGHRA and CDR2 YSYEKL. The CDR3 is CASSHVRDVAYEQYF. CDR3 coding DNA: TGCGCCAGCAGCCATGTTCGGGACGTGGCCTACGAGCAGTACTTC.

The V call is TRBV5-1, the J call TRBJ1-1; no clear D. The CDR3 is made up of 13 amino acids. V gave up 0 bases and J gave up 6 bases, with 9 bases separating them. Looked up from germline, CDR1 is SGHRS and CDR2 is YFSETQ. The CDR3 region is CASSLVQVAEAFF. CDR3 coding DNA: TGCGCCAGCAGCTTGGTGCAGGTCGCTGAAGCTTTCTTT.

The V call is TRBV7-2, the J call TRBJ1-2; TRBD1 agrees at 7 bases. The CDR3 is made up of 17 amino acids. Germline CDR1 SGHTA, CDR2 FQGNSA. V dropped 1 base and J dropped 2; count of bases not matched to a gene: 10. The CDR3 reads CASSLVPIEGANYGYTF. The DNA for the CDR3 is TGTGCCAGCAGCTTAGTTCCAATCGAGGGGGCAAACTATGGCTACACCTTC. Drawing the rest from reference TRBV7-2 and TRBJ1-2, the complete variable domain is GAGVSQSPSNKVTEKGKDVELRCDPISGHTALYWYRQSLGQGLEFLIYFQGNSAPDKSGLPSDRFSAERTGGSVSTLTIQRTQQEDSAVYLCASSLVPIEGANYGYTFGSGTRLTVV.

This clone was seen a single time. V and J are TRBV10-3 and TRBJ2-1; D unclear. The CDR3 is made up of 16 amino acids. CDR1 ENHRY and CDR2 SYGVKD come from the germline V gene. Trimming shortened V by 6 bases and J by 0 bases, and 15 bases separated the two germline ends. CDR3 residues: CAISNPIMSSYNEQFF. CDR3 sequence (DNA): TGTGCCATCAGCAACCCCATAATGTCCTCCTACAATGAGCAGTTCTTC.

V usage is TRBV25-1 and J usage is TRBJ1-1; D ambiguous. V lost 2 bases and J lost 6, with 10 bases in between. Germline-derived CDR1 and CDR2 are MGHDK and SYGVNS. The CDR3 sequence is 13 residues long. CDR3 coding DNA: TGTGCCAGCAGTGAACCGGGTGCGGCTGAAGCTTTCTTT. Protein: CASSEPGAAEAFF.

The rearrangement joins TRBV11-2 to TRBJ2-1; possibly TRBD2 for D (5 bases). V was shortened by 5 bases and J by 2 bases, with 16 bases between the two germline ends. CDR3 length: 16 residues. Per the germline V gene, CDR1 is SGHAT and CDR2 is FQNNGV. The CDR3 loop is CASSPASVGAYNEQFF. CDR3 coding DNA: TGTGCCAGCAGCCCAGCCAGCGTCGGGGCCTACAATGAGCAGTTCTTC.